The sequence of this TCR beta chain was determined in a study of Ad26.COV2.S vaccination and SARS-CoV-2 variants. Treatment of the sample: some 20 received Ad26.COV2.S at low or high dose, single or two shots; about 5 received placebo; per-sample allocation not given. Specimen acquisition occurred on day 63 following the initial vaccine or placebo injection. Donor was an adult aged 18-55 years in Boston. Assay: immunoSEQ multiplex PCR; the TCRdb copy retains only in-frame clones and omits some. Of roughly 380,000 clones in the sample, 70% to 90% were seen once. The clonotype was recovered from a person between 18 and 60 years old who received the Ad26.COV2.S COVID-19 vaccine or a placebo. Sequences were derived from peripheral blood, sampled in a trial of Ad26.COV2.S vaccine versus placebo.

The CDR3 bases are TGCAGTGCCCTACCCTTACAGTTCTTC. It is translated as CSALPLQFF. The V and J genes are TRBV20-1 and TRBJ2-1; D is unresolved. The CDR3 is made up of 9 amino acids. With 6 bases removed from V and 13 bases from J, the gap between germline ends came to 10 bases. From germline, CDR1 is DFQATT and CDR2 SNEGSKA (reference sequence).